The clone carrying this TCR beta chain was seen more than once but under ten times. The antigen is undetermined. Treatment: roughly 11-day PBMC culture with coronavirus spike peptide pools or control peptides (ViraFEST assay). With 9.5 to 10 ug/ml peptide pools and roughly 9.4 IU/ml IL-2, PBMCs were cultured at about 2 million per well. Cultured CD4+ T-cell DNA underwent Oncomine TCR Beta short-read sequencing. MiXCR was run by TCRdb on the PCR reads, yielding one entry per CDR3 protein. Here the sample spans about 20,000 distinct CDR3 sequences, 40% to 65% being singletons. The data are from a study of vaccination and CD4 T cells after COVID-19. Overall study context: Median time from second vaccine dose to sampling was 72 days (14 to 241).

Trimming cost V 3 bases and J 6 bases, with 15 bases left between them. CDR1 is ENHRY, CDR2 SYGVKD, per germline. This CDR3 comprises 15 residues. Sequenced: CD4+ T cells from blood, cultured in vitro. This chain links TRBV10-3 with TRBJ1-5, with a tentative D call TRBD1 (5 bases). The TCR sequence derives from a human donor who had recovered from COVID-19. The CDR3, as DNA: TGTGCCATCAGTGACTCAGGGCGAGGGGTTCAGCCCCAGCATTTT. It yields the protein CAISDSGRGVQPQHF.